This T cell receptor (beta chain) emerged from a study of post-analysis software for immune sequencing data. General study points: Controls had lower frequencies than patients of about five TRBV segments, which included TRBV5-6, TRBV5-1 and TRBV20-1.

Note on this clonotype: The target antigen is unknown.

V trimming: 6 bases; J trimming: 5 bases; junction bases outside the gene matches: 13. The CDR3 consists of 16 residues. From germline, CDR1 is SNHLY and CDR2 FYNNEI. Included in the TCR beta cDNA libraries were unique molecular identifiers. TCRdb analysed the PCR reads with MiXCR anew, one entry per CDR3 protein. This sample carries hundreds of thousands of distinct CDR3 sequences, about 44% of them seen once, and the ten largest clones take roughly 1.7%. V and J are TRBV2 and TRBJ2-7, with 10 bases matching TRBD1. The sample comprised blood. The clonotype was recovered from a girl aged 5-17 years with multiple sclerosis. Written as DNA, the CDR3 is TGTGCCAGCAGGGTCAGGACAGGGGGGGATGCCGACGAGCAGTACTTC. This encodes CASRVRTGGDADEQYF.